This T cell receptor (beta chain) stems from a study of regulatory T cells in long-lasting Graves disease. Investigators prepared the TCR beta libraries by applying iRepertoire HTBI primers and Arm-PCR of CDR3 regions. One entry per CDR3 protein results from TCRdb running MiXCR on the multiplex PCR reads. The table records hundreds of thousands of distinct CDR3 sequences, over 15% of them present only once. This clonotype showed up many times. Described time point: newly diagnosed GD, antithyroid drugs for less than 3 months. The authors made the TCR library using RNA they extracted from PBMCs. Patients came from an endocrinology department in Xi'an, China. This sample was shared with a second study, whose subject was T cells in Graves' hyperthyroidism and ophthalmopathy. From that paper: Researchers ran a first-round RT-PCR on the TCR CDR3 using the HTBI primer set. It was a median roughly six months before onset that the model predicted ophthalmopathy.

The TCR originated in a man aged 35 to 55 with Graves disease. Sequencing used peripheral blood mononuclear cells (PBMCs), obtained at new diagnosis, from a patient treated with antithyroid drugs.

CDR3 bases: TGTGCCAGCAGTTGGTTACAGGGGAACACTGAAGCTTTCTTT. This translates into CASSWLQGNTEAFF. The chain combines TRBV2 with TRBJ1-1, with a possible D match to TRBD1 (6 bases). Per germline, CDR1 SNHLY and CDR2 FYNNEI. V lost 5 bases and J 1 base, leaving 11 bases between the germline ends. The CDR3 consists of 14 residues. Using reference TRBV2 and TRBJ1-1 for the parts outside the CDR3, the full variable domain is EPEVTQTPSHQVTQMGQEVILRCVPISNHLYFYWYRQILGQKVEFLVSFYNNEISEKSEIFDDQFSVERPDGSNFTLKIRSTKLEDSAMYFCASSWLQGNTEAFFGQGTRLTVV.